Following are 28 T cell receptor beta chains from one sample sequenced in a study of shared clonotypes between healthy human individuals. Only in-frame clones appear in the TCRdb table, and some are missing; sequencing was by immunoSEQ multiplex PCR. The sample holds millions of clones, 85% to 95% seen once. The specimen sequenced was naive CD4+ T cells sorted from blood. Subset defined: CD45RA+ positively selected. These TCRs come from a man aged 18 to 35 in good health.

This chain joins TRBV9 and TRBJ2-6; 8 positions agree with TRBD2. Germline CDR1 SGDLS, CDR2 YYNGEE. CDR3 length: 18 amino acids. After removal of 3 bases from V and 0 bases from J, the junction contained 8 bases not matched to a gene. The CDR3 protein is CASSATSGASSGANVLTF. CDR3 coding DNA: TGTGCCAGCAGCGCTACTAGCGGTGCCAGCTCTGGGGCCAACGTCCTGACTTTC.

CDR3 residues: CASSPRDRESSGANVLTF. DNA for the CDR3: TGCGCCAGCAGCCCCAGGGACAGGGAATCCTCTGGGGCCAACGTCCTGACTTTC. V usage is TRBV5-1 and J usage is TRBJ2-6; 9 bases are a match to TRBD1. Germline lookup yields CDR1 SGHRS and CDR2 YFSETQ. V was clipped by 4 bases and J by 0 bases; unmatched bases: 8. The CDR3 is 18 amino acids.

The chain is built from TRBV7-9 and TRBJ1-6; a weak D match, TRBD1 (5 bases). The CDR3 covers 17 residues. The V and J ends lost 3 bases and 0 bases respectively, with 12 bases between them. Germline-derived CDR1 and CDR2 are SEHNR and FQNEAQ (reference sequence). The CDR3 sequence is CASSFGAGSSYNSPLHF. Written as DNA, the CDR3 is TGTGCCAGCAGCTTCGGGGCAGGGAGCTCCTATAATTCACCCCTCCACTTT.

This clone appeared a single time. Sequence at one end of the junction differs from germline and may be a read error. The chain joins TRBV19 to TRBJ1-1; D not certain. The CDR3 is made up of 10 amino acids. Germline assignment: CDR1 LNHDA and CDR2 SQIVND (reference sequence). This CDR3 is CASSIGTYQF. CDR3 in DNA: TGTGCCAGTAGTATAGGGACGTATCAGTTT.

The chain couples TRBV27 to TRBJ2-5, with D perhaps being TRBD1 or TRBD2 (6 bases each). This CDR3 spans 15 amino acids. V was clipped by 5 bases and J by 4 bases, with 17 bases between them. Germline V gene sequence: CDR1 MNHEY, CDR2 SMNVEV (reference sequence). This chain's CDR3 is CASSREGRGGETQYF. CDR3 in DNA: TGTGCCAGCAGTCGAGAGGGCAGGGGAGGAGAGACCCAGTACTTC.

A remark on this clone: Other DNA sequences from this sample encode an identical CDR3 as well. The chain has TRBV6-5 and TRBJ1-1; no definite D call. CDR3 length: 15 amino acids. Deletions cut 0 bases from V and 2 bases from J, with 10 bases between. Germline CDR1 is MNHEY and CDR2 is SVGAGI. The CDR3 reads CASSYSGTANTEAFF. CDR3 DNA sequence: TGTGCCAGCAGTTACTCGGGTACAGCTAACACTGAAGCTTTCTTT.

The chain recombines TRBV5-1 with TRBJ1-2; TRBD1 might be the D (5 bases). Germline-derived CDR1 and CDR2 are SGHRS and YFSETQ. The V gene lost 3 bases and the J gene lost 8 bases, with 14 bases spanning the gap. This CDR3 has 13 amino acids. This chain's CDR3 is CASSSPGPEGYTF. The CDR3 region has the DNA TGCGCCAGCAGCTCCCCGGGACCGGAGGGCTACACCTTC.

The CDR3 DNA sequence: TGTGCCTGGAGAGAGGCAGTGAGTGGGGAGCAGTACTTC. It encodes CAWREAVSGEQYF. J is TRBJ2-7 and V is TRBV30; D not resolved. Germline V gene sequence: CDR1 GTSNPN, CDR2 SVGIG (reference sequence). This CDR3 has 13 amino acids. The V gene lost 3 bases and the J gene lost 7 bases, with 16 bases spanning the gap.

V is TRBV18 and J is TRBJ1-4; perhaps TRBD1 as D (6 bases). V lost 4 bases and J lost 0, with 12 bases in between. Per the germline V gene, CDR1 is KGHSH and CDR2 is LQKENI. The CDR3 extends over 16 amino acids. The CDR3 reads CASSQGQPTTNEKLFF. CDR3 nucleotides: TGTGCCAGCTCACAAGGACAGCCGACAACTAATGAAAAACTGTTTTTT.

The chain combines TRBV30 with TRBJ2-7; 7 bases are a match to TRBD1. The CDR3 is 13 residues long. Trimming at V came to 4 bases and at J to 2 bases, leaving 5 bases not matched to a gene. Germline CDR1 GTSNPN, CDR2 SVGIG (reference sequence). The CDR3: CAWKSGGTYEQYF. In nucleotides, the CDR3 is TGTGCCTGGAAATCAGGGGGAACCTACGAGCAGTACTTC.

In nucleotides, the CDR3 is TGTGCCAGCAGCCAAAACCAGGGGGCCTCCTACGAGCAGTACTTC. It specifies CASSQNQGASYEQYF. This chain joins TRBV14 and TRBJ2-7; TRBD1 matches at 8 bases. The germline V gene has CDR1 SGHDN and CDR2 FVKESK. J lost 0 bases, V lost 2 bases, and 3 bases had no gene match. The CDR3 has 15 amino acids.

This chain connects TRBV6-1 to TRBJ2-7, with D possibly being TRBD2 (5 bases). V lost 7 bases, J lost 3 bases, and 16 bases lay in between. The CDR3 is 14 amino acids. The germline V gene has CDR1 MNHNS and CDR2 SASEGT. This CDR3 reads CASTPGRALYEQYF. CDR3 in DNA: TGTGCCAGCACCCCGGGAAGGGCCCTCTACGAGCAGTACTTC.

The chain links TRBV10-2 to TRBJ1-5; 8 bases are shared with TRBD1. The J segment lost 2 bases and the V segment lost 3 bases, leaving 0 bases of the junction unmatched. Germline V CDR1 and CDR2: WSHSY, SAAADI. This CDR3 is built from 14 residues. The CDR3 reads CASSDRGRNQPQHF. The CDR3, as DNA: TGCGCCAGCAGTGACAGGGGGCGCAATCAGCCCCAGCATTTT.

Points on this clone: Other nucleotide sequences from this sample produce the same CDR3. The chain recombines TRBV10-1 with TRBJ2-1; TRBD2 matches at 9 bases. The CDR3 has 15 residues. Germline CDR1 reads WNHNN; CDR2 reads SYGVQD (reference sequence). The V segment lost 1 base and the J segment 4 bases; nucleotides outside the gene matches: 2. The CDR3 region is CASSELAGDYNEQFF. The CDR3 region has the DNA TGCGCCAGCAGTGAGTTAGCGGGGGATTACAATGAGCAGTTCTTC.

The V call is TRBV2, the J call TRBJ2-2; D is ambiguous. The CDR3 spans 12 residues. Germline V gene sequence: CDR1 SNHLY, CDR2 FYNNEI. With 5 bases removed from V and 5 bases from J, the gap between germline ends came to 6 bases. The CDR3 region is CASSFSTGELFF. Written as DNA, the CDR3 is TGTGCCAGCAGTTTCAGTACCGGGGAGCTGTTTTTT.

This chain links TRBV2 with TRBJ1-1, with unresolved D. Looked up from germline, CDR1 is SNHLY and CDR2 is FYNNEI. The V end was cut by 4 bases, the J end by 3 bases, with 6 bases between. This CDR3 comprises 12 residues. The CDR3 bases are TGTGCCAGCAGTGGCCCGCACACTGAAGCTTTCTTT. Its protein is CASSGPHTEAFF.

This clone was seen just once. The CDR3 reads CASSQDRGGDRVSIWNSPLHF. Written as DNA, the CDR3 is TGCGCCAGCAGCCAAGATCGCGGGGGGGACAGGGTCTCTATATGGAATTCACCCCTCCACTTT. The chain joins TRBV4-1 to TRBJ1-6; 9 bases map to TRBD1. J gave up 7 bases and V 0 bases, and 19 bases lay outside the gene matches. The V gene's germline CDR1 is MGHRA and CDR2 YSYEKL. The CDR3 has 21 residues.

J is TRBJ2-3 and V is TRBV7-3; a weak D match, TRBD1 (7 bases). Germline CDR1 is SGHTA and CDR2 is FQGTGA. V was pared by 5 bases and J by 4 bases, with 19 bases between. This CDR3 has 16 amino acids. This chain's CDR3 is CASSPEGARRPDTQYF. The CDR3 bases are TGTGCCAGCAGCCCGGAGGGGGCGCGGAGGCCAGATACGCAGTATTTT. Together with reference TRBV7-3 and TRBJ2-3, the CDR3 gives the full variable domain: GAGVSQTPSNKVTEKGKYVELRCDPISGHTALYWYRQSLGQGPEFLIYFQGTGAADDSGLPNDRFFAVRPEGSVSTLKIQRTERGDSAVYLCASSPEGARRPDTQYFGPGTRLTVL.

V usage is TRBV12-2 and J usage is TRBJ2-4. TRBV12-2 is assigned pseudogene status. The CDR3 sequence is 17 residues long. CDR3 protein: CASRRGGQRGNYDIQYF. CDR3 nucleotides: TGTGCAAGTCGCAGAGGGGGCCAGCGGGGTAATTATGACATTCAGTACTTC.

The chain's CDR3 is CAWVGRGRPNSPLHF. CDR3 nucleotide sequence: TGTGCCTGGGTTGGACGGGGGCGGCCTAATTCACCCCTCCACTTT. The genes are TRBV30 and TRBJ1-6; D might be TRBD1 (6 bases). From germline, CDR1 is GTSNPN and CDR2 SVGIG (reference sequence). This CDR3 has 15 residues. Trimming took 5 bases from V and 6 from J, leaving 17 bases between them.

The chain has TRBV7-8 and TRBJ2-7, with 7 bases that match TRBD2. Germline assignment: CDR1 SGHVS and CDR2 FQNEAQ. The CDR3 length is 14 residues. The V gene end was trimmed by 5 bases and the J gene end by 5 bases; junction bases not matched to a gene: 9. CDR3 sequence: CASSPLGLVNEQYF. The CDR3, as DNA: TGTGCCAGCAGCCCCCTAGGACTAGTCAACGAGCAGTACTTC.

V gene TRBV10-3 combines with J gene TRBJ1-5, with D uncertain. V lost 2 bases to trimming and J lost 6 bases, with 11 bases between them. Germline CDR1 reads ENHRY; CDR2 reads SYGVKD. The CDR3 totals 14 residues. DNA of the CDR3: TGTGCCATCAGTGAGGATGTAACGGGTCAGCCCCAGCATTTT. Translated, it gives CAISEDVTGQPQHF.

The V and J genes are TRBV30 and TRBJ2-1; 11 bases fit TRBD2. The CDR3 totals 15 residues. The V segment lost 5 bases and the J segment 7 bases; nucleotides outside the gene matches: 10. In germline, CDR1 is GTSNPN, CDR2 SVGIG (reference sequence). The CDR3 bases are TGTGCCTGGGGCCAGACTAGCGGGAACGGTAATGAGCAGTTCTTC. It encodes CAWGQTSGNGNEQFF.

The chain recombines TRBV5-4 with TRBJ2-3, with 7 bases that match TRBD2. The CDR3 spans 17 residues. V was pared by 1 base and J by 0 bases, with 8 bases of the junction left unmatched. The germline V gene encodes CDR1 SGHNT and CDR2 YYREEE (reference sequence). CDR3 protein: CASSLLAQRDSTDTQYF. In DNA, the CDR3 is TGTGCCAGCAGCTTGCTGGCCCAGCGGGACAGCACAGATACGCAGTATTTT.

CDR3 nucleotides: TGTGCCAGCAGCCTCCGACAGGTGAACACTGAAGCTTTCTTT. Encoded protein: CASSLRQVNTEAFF. J is TRBJ1-1 and V is TRBV11-2; D possibly corresponds to TRBD1 (6 bases). The germline V gene has CDR1 SGHAT and CDR2 FQNNGV. Trimming left V 5 bases short and J 0 bases short, with 10 bases between. CDR3 length equals 14 residues.

Here the CDR3 DNA reads TGTGCCAGCAGTTACTCGCCAGGGGGTTTCGGAAACACCATATATTTT. Translation gives CASSYSPGGFGNTIYF. The chain has TRBV6-6 and TRBJ1-3, with 7 nucleotides matching TRBD1. Unmatched junction bases numbered 6, after V lost 0 bases and J lost 4 bases. The germline V gene encodes CDR1 MNHNY and CDR2 SVGAGI (reference sequence). The CDR3 is 16 residues long.

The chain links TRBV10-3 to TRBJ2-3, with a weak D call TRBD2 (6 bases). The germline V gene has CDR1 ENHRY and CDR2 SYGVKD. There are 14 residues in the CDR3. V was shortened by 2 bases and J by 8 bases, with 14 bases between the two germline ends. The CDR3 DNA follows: TGTGCCATCAGTGAGGGTCGGGGACTTACTACGCAGTATTTT. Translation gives CAISEGRGLTTQYF.

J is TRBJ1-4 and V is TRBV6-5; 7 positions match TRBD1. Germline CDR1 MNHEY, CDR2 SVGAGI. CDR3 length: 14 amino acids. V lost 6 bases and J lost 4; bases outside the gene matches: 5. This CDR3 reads CASRRGDSNEKLFF. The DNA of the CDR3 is TGTGCCAGCAGACGCGGGGACAGTAATGAAAAACTGTTTTTT.